The rows below give T cell receptor beta chains drawn from one sample of a study of blood T cell repertoires in COVID-19. The protocol was immunoSEQ multiplex PCR, while the TCRdb copy is restricted to in-frame clones and leaves out a portion. This sample yields around 250,000 clones, of which more than 65% are seen a single time; approximately 4.8% belongs to the top ten. Sequences were obtained from peripheral blood. These receptors all stem from a man between 50 and 59 years old with active or convalescent COVID-19. CDR3s include the opening cysteine and the closing phenylalanine or tryptophan. The D gene is left open where the match is weak. Size values are once, few and many counts, or a class for expanded clones, and some rows have none.

DNA	CDR3	size	D	V	J
TGCGCCAGCAGGCCCTACCTGAGCTCCTATAATTCACCCCTCCACTTT	CASRPYLSSYNSPLHF	NA	NA	TRBV4-1	TRBJ1-6
TGTGCCAGCAGCTTACTAGCGGGGGGTTCCTACAATGAGCAGTTCTTC	CASSLLAGGSYNEQFF	NA	TRBD2	TRBV7-8	TRBJ2-1
TGTGCCAGCTCACCTGGGGGAGGGGTCACTGAAGCTTTCTTT	CASSPGGGVTEAFF	once	NA	TRBV18	TRBJ1-1
TGTGCCAGCAGTGAAGCTGCCCACCGGGATCAGCCCCAGCATTTT	CASSEAAHRDQPQHF	NA	NA	TRBV6-1	TRBJ1-5
TGTGCCAGCAGCGCAGATGGGACAGGGGGCACCAAGCAGTACTTC	CASSADGTGGTKQYF	NA	TRBD1	TRBV11-2	TRBJ2-7
TGTGCCAGCAGCTCACAGAATAGTTGGCCCCAGCATTTT	CASSSQNSWPQHF	NA	NA	TRBV11-2	TRBJ1-5
TGTGCCAGCAGTGGGTTTCTATATGGCTACACCTTC	CASSGFLYGYTF	NA	NA	TRBV2	TRBJ1-2
TGTGCCAGCAGCTTAGAATCCGGGACATCCAGAGGGCAGTACTTC	CASSLESGTSRGQYF	once	NA	TRBV7-6	TRBJ2-7
TGTGCCAGCAGTTTGGGGACAGGGATTGAAGCTTTCTTT	CASSLGTGIEAFF	once	TRBD1	TRBV12-3/TRBV12-4	TRBJ1-1
TGTGCCAGCAGCTACGACAGAACTAACTATGGCTACACCTTC	CASSYDRTNYGYTF	NA	NA	TRBV7-2	TRBJ1-2
TGTGCCAGCAGCCCGACAGACTCTGGAAACACCATATATTTT	CASSPTDSGNTIYF	NA	NA	TRBV7-6	TRBJ1-3
TGTGCCAGCAGCAGCCGGGAGAGGGGCCGGTTTAGGGGTTCACCCCTCCACTTT	CASSSRERGRFRGSPLHF	once	NA	TRBV5-6	TRBJ1-6
TGCGCCAGCAGCCAAGGGTTCGGTTCCAATGAGCAGTTCTTC	CASSQGFGSNEQFF	few	NA	TRBV4-1	TRBJ2-1
TGCGCCAGCAGTCACCCAATCGTAGACAGTTATGGCTACACCTTC	CASSHPIVDSYGYTF	NA	NA	TRBV23-1	TRBJ1-2
TGTGCCAGCAGCCCGTGGGGTGGGGAGAGACATCAGCCCCAGCATTTT	CASSPWGGERHQPQHF	few	NA	TRBV21-1	TRBJ1-5
TGTGCCAGCAGTAATCCGGGACTAGCTTCCAAAACCGGGGAGCTGTTTTTT	CASSNPGLASKTGELFF	NA	TRBD2	TRBV27	TRBJ2-2
TGCGCCAGCAGCCAAGATATAACTCAAGAGACCCAGTACTTC	CASSQDITQETQYF	NA	NA	TRBV4-1	TRBJ2-5
TGTGCCTGGGGCCCCCTGGGGAGCTCCTACGAGCAGTACTTC	CAWGPLGSSYEQYF	NA	NA	TRBV30	TRBJ2-7
TGTGCCAGCAGCCAATCGGTTTATGGCTACACCTTC	CASSQSVYGYTF	NA	NA	TRBV14	TRBJ1-2
TGTGCCAGCAGCTTGGCCGGGACTAGCGACAATGAGCAGTTCTTC	CASSLAGTSDNEQFF	few	TRBD2	TRBV7-7	TRBJ2-1
TGTGCCAGTAGTATCATAGCCTCTCGGAACGGGGAGCTGTTTTTT	CASSIIASRNGELFF	few	NA	TRBV19	TRBJ2-2
TGTGCCAGCAGCTTTGGGGACTCGAACAATGAGCAGTTCTTC	CASSFGDSNNEQFF	NA	NA	TRBV11-2	TRBJ2-1
TGTGCCAGCAGCTTAACGGGGGGGAGCACAGATACGCAGTATTTT	CASSLTGGSTDTQYF	NA	TRBD2	TRBV7-2	TRBJ2-3
TGTGCCATGTCCGAGTCGAGGGGTGGGGGGCAGCCCCAGCATTTT	CAMSESRGGGQPQHF	NA	NA	TRBV10-3	TRBJ1-5
TGTGCCAGCAGCCTTACAGGGGTATCACCCCTCCACTTT	CASSLTGVSPLHF	NA	TRBD1	TRBV6-5	TRBJ1-6
TGCGCCAGCAGCTTCCGACAGGCGGTGGGCACTGAAGCTTTCTTT	CASSFRQAVGTEAFF	NA	NA	TRBV5-1	TRBJ1-1
TGTGCCAGCAGTTACTCCAGGCCCAAGGGGGAGCTGTTTTTT	CASSYSRPKGELFF	NA	NA	TRBV6-5	TRBJ2-2
TGTGCCAGCAGTGATCCTCGGAGACCGAACACTGAAGCTTTCTTT	CASSDPRRPNTEAFF	NA	NA	TRBV6-1	TRBJ1-1